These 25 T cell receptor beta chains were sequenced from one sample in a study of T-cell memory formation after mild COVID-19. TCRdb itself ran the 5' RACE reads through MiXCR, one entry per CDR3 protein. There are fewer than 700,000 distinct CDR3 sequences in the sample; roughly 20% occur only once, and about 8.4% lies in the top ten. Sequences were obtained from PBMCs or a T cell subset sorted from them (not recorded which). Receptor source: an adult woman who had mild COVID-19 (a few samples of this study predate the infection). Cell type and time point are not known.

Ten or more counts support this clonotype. The CDR3 DNA follows: TGTGCCAGCTCACTACAGGGCCAGGGCTACGAGCAGTACTTC. As protein: CASSLQGQGYEQYF. The chain is built from TRBV18 and TRBJ2-7, with D possibly being TRBD1 (6 bases). Germline values: CDR1 KGHSH, CDR2 LQKENI. The CDR3 loop spans 14 amino acids. V was shortened by 4 bases and J by 3 bases, with 13 bases between the two germline ends.

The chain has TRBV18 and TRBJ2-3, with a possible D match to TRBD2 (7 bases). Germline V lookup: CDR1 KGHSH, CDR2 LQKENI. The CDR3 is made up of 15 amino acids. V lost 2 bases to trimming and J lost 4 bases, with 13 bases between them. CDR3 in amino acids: CASSPGRGGADTQYF. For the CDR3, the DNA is TGTGCCAGCTCACCAGGCAGGGGAGGGGCAGATACGCAGTATTTT.

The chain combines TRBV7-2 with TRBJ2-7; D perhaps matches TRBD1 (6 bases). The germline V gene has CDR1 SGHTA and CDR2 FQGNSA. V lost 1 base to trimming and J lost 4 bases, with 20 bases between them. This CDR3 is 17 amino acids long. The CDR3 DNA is TGTGCCAGCAGCTTAGGTTACAAGGGGGTTGTGTCGTACGAGCAGTACTTC. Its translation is CASSLGYKGVVSYEQYF.

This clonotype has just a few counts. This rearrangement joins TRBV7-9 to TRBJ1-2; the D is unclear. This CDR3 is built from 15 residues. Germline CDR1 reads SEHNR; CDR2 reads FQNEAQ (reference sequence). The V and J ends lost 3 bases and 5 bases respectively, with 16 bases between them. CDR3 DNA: TGTGCCAGCAGCTTTGTGAACCTCGAAGGGTATGGCTACACCTTC. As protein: CASSFVNLEGYGYTF.

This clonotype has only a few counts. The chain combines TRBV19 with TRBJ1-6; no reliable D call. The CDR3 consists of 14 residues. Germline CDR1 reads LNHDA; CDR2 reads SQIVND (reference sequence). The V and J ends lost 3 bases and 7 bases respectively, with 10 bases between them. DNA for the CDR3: TGTGCCAGTAGTATTCGGGATTCAAATTCACCCCTCCACTTT. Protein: CASSIRDSNSPLHF.

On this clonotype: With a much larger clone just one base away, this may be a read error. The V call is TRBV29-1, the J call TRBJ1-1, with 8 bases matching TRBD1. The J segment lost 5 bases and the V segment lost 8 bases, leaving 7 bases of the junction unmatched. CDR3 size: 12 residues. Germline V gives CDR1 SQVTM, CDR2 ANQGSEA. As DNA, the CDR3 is TGCAGCACCCGACAGGGGAGGACTGAAGCTTTCTTT. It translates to CSTRQGRTEAFF.

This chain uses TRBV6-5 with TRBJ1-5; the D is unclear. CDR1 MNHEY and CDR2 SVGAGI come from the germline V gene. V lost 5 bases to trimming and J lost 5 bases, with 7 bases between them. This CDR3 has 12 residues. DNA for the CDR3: TGTGCCAGCAGTGCCATTGATCAGCCCCAGCATTTT. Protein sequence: CASSAIDQPQHF.

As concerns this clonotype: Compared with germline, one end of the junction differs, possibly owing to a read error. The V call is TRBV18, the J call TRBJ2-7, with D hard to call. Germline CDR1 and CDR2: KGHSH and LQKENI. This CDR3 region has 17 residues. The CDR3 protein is CDSSQDSGGKDAYEQYF. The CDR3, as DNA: TGTGACAGCTCACAAGACTCAGGCGGAAAAGACGCCTACGAGCAGTACTTC.

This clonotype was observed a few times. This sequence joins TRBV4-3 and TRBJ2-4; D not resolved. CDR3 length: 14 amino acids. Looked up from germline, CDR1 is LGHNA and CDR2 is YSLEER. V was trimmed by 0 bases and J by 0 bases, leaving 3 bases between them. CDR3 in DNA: TGCGCCAGCAGCCAAGAACTAGCCAAAAACATTCAGTACTTC. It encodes CASSQELAKNIQYF.

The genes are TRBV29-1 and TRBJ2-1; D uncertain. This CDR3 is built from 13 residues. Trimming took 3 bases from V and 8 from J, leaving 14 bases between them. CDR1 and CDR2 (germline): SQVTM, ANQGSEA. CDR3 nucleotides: TGCAGCGTTGATGGTGTGAAAGGCGATGAGCAGTTCTTC. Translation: CSVDGVKGDEQFF.

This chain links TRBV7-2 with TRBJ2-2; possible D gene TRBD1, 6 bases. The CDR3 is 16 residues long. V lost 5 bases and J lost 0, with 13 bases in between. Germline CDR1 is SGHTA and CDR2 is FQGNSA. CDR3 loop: CASSPRGQPNTGELFF. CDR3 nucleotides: TGTGCCAGCAGCCCGCGTGGACAGCCGAACACCGGGGAGCTGTTTTTT.

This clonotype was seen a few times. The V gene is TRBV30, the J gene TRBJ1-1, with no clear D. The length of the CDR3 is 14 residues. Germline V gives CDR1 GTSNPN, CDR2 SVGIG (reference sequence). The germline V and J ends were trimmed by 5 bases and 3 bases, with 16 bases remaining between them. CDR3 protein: CAWSSSGRYTEAFF. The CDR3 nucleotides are TGTGCCTGGTCAAGTTCCGGACGGTACACTGAAGCTTTCTTT.

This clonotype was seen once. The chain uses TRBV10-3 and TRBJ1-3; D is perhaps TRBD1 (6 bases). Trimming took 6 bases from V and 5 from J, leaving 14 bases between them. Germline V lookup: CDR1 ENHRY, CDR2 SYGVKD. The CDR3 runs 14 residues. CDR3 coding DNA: TGTGCCATCAGGCCGTACAGGGATCGAAACACCATATATTTT. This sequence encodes CAIRPYRDRNTIYF.

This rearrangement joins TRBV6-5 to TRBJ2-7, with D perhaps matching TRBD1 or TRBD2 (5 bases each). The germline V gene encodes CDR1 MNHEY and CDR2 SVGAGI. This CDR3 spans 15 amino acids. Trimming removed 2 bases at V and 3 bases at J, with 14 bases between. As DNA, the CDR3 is TGTGCCAGCAGTTACGGGGACGGAATTATCTACGAGCAGTACTTC. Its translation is CASSYGDGIIYEQYF.

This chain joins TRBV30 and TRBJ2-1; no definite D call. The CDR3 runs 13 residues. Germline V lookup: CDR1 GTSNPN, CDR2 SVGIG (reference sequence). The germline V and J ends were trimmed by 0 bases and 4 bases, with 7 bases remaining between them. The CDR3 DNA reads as TGTGCCTGGAGTGTTTTCAGTTACAATGAGCAGTTCTTC. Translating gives CAWSVFSYNEQFF.

CDR3 residues: CATRGQGPTGELFF. The CDR3 DNA follows: TGTGCCACCAGGGGACAGGGTCCCACCGGGGAGCTGTTTTTT. J is TRBJ2-2 and V is TRBV24-1; TRBD1 matches 9 bases. Germline values: CDR1 KGHDR, CDR2 SFDVKD. With 7 bases clipped from V and 4 bases from J, the junction kept 3 bases outside the gene matches. The CDR3 has 14 amino acids.

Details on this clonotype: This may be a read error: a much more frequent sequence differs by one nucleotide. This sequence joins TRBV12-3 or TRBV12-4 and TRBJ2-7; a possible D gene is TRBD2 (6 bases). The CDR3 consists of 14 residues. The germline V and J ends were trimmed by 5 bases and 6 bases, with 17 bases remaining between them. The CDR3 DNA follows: TGTGCCAGCAGTCAATGCGGGAAGGTGAGCGAGCAGTACTTC. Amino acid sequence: CASSQCGKVSEQYF.

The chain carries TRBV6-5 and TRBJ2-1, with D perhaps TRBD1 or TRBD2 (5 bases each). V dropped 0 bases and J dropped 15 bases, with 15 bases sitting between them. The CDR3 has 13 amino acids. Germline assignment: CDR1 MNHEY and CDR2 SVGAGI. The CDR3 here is CASSYSSAVRGFF. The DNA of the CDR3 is TGTGCCAGCAGTTACTCTAGCGCGGTGAGGGGGTTCTTC.

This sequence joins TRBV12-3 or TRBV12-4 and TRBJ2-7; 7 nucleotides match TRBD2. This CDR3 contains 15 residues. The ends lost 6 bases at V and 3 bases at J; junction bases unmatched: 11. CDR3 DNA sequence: TGTGCCAGCAGCTCCCCCCCGGCGGGGGACTACGAGCAGTACTTC. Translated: CASSSPPAGDYEQYF.

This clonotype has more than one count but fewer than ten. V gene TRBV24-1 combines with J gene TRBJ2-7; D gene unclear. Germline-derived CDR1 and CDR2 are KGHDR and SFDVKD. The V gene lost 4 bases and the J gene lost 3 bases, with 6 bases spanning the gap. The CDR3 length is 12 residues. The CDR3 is CATSDKYYEQYF. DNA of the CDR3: TGTGCCACCAGTGACAAGTACTACGAGCAGTACTTC.

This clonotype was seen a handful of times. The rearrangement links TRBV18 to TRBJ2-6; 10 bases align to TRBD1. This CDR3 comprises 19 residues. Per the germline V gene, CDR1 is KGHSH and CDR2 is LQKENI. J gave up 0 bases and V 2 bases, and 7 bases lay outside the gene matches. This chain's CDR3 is CASSPFPGQGDSGANVLTF. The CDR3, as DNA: TGTGCCAGCTCACCATTTCCAGGACAGGGGGACTCTGGGGCCAACGTCCTGACTTTC.

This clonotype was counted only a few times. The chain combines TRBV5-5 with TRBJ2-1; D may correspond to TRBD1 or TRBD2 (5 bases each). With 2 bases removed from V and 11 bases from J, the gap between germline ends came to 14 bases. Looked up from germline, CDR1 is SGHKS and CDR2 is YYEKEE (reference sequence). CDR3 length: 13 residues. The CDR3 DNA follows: TGTGCCAGCAGCTTCCGGGACCTCGAACAGCAGTTCTTC. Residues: CASSFRDLEQQFF.

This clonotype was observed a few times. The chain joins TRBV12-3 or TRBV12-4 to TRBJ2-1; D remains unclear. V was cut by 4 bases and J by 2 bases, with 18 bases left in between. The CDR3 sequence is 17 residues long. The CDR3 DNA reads TGTGCCAGCAGTTCAACCAACCCTGGTGGGGCCTACAATGAGCAGTTCTTC. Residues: CASSSTNPGGAYNEQFF.

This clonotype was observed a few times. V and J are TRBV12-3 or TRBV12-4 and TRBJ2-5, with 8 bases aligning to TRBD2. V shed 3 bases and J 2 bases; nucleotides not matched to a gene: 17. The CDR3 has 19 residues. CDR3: CASSLAFSGTSFVQETQYF. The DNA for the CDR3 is TGTGCCAGCAGTTTGGCGTTCTCCGGGACTAGTTTTGTGCAAGAGACCCAGTACTTC.

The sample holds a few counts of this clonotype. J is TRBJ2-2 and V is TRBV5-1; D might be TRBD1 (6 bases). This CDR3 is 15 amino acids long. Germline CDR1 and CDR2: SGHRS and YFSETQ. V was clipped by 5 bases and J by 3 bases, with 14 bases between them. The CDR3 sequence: CASSGQGPDTGELFF. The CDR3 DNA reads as TGCGCCAGCAGTGGCCAGGGGCCGGACACCGGGGAGCTGTTTTTT.